This TCR beta chain appears in the sequencing data of a study of blood T cell repertoires in COVID-19. Study-wide context: Samples of COVID-19 (acute and convalescent) were obtained from the United States, Italy and Spain.

Clones were sequenced by immunoSEQ multiplex PCR, and TCRdb holds only the in-frame ones, with some missing. This sample has about 300,000 clones, with 70% to 90% found just once. V was shortened by 2 bases and J by 8 bases, with 13 bases between the two germline ends. This CDR3 contains 14 residues. Germline V gene data show CDR1 as KGHSH and CDR2 as LQKENI. The gene calls are TRBV18 and TRBJ2-1; D may be TRBD1 (5 bases). The sequenced material came from PBMCs or T cells enriched from blood (not recorded which). The source is a man younger than 40 who had recovered from COVID-19. The CDR3: CASSPRGRMYEQFF. The CDR3 DNA follows: TGTGCCAGCTCACCAAGGGGCAGAATGTATGAGCAGTTCTTC.